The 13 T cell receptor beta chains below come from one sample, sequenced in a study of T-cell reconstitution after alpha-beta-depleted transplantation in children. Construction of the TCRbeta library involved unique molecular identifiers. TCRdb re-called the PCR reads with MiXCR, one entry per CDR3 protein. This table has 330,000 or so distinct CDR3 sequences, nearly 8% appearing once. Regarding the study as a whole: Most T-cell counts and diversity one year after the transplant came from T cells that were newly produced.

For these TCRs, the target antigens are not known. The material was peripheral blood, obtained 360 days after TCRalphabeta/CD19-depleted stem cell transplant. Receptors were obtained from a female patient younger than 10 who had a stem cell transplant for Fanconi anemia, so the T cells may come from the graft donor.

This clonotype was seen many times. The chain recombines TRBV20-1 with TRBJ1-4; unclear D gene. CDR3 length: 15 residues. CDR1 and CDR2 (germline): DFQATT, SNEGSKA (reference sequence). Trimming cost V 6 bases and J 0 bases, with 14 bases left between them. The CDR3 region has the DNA TGCAGTGCCCGCCCCGGGTGGGCAACTAATGAAAAACTGTTTTTT. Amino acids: CSARPGWATNEKLFF.

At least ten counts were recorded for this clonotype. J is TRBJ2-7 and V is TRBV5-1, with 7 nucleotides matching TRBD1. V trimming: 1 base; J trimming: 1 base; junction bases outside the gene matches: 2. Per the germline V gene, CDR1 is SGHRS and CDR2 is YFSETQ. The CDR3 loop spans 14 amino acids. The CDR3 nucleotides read TGCGCCAGCAGCTTGCCGGACAGGTCCTACGAGCAGTACTTC. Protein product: CASSLPDRSYEQYF.

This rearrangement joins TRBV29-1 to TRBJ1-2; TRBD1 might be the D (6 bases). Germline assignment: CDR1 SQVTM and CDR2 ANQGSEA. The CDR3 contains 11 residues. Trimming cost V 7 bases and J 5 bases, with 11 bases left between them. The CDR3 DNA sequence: TGCAGCGGGAGGGGGGAGTATGGCTACACCTTC. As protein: CSGRGEYGYTF.

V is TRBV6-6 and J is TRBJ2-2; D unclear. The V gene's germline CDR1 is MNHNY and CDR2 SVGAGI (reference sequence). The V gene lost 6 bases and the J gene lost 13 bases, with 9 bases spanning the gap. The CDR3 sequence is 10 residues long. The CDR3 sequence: CASSSWGLFF. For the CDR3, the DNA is TGTGCCAGCAGCAGTTGGGGGCTGTTTTTT.

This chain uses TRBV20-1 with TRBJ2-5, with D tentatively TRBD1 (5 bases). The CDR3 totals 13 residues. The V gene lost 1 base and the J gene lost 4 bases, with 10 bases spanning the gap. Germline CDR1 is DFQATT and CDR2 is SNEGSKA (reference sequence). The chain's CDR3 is CSARVGRAETQYF. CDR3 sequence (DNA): TGCAGTGCTAGAGTGGGCAGGGCAGAGACCCAGTACTTC.

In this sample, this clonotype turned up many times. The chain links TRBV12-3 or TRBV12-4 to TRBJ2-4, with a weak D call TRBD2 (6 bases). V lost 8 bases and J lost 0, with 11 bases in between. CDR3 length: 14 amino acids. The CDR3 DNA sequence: TGTGCCAGCGTGGGGACTCTAGCCAAAAACATTCAGTACTTC. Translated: CASVGTLAKNIQYF.

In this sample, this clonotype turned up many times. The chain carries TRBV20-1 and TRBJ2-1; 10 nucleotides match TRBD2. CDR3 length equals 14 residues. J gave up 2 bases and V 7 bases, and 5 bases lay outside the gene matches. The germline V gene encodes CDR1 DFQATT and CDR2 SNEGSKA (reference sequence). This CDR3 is CSEQRGGPYNEQFF. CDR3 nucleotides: TGCAGTGAACAGCGGGGGGGACCCTACAATGAGCAGTTCTTC.

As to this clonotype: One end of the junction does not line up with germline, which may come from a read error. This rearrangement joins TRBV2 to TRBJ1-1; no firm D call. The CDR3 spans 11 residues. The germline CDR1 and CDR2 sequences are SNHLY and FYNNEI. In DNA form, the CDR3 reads TGTGCCAGCTCGGGATACACCGAAGCTTTCTTT. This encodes CASSGYTEAFF.

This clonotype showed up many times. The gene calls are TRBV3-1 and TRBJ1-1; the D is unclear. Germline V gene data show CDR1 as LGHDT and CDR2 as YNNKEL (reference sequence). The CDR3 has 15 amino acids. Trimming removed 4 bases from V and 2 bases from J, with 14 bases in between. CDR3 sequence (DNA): TGTGCCAGCAGCCTTATCGGACGTCTTAACACTGAAGCTTTCTTT. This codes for CASSLIGRLNTEAFF.

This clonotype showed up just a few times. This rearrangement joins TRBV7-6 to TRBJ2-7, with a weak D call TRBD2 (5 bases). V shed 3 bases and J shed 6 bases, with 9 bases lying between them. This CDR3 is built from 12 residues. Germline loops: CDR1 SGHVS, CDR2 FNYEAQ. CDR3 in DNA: TGTGCCAGCAGCTTGGTGCGGGCCGAGCAGTACTTC. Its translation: CASSLVRAEQYF. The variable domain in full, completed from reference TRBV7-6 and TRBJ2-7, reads GAGVSQSPRYKVTKRGQDVALRCDPISGHVSLYWYRQALGQGPEFLTYFNYEAQQDKSGLPNDRFSAERPEGSISTLTIQRTEQRDSAMYRCASSLVRAEQYFGPGTRLTVT.

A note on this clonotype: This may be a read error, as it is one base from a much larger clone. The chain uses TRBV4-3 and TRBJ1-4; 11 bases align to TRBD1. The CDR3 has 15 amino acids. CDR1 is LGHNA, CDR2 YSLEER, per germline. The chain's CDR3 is CASSQAGTGGEKPFF. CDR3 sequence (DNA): TGCGCCAGCAGCCAAGCGGGGACAGGGGGAGAAAAACCGTTTTTT.

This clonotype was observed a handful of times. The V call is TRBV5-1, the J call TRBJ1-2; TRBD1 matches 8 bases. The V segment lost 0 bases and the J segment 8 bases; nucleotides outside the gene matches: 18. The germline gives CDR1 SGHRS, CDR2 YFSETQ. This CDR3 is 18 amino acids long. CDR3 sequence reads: CASSLEVGAGGGGRGYTF. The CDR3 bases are TGCGCCAGCAGCTTGGAAGTAGGGGCAGGGGGCGGTGGAAGAGGCTACACCTTC.

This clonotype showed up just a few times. CDR3 protein: CASSFGAPSSGNTIYF. CDR3 nucleotides: TGTGCCAGCAGTTTCGGGGCCCCGAGCTCTGGAAACACCATATATTTT. The chain uses TRBV6-5 and TRBJ1-3; tentative D call: TRBD1 (5 bases). Per the germline V gene, CDR1 is MNHEY and CDR2 is SVGAGI. V was shortened by 4 bases and J by 0 bases, with 13 bases between the two germline ends. The CDR3 covers 16 residues.